These 29 T cell receptor beta chains came from one sample sequenced in a study of T cell responses to AZD1222 COVID-19 vaccine. Clones were sequenced by immunoSEQ multiplex PCR, and TCRdb holds only the in-frame ones, with some missing. The repertoire has 100,000 to 150,000 clones, around 92% of them found once; the top ten carry approximately 1.5%. The sample here was peripheral blood, taken on day 0 of AZD1222 vaccination. These receptor sequences come from an adult in good health.

This clone was picked up one time. The gene calls are TRBV11-2 and TRBJ2-7; D is ambiguous. Germline CDR1 reads SGHAT; CDR2 reads FQNNGV. The V gene lost 0 bases and the J gene lost 12 bases, with 9 bases spanning the gap. The CDR3 loop spans 11 amino acids. CDR3 sequence (DNA): TGTGCCAGCAGCTTAGACAGCCCCAGGTACTTC. Protein product: CASSLDSPRYF. The full variable domain, completed using reference TRBV11-2 and TRBJ2-7, is EAGVAQSPRYKIIEKRQSVAFWCNPISGHATLYWYQQILGQGPKLLIQFQNNGVVDDSQLPKDRFSAERLKGVDSTLKIQPAKLEDSAVYLCASSLDSPRYFGPGTRLTVT.

This clone came up once. V and J are TRBV2 and TRBJ1-2, with TRBD1 matching 8 bases. The CDR3 runs 13 residues. Germline V gene lookup returns CDR1 SNHLY and CDR2 FYNNEI. Trimming took 5 bases from V and 8 from J; bases not matched to a gene: 7. The DNA of the CDR3 is TGTGCCAGCAGTTTACAGGGGGGCCGCGGCTACACCTTC. Its protein is CASSLQGGRGYTF.

V and J are TRBV4-3 and TRBJ2-3, with 11 bases fitting TRBD2. Losses at the gene ends were 0 bases for V and 3 bases for J; bases not matched to a gene: 5. The CDR3 length is 17 residues. The germline gives CDR1 LGHNA, CDR2 YSLEER. CDR3 amino acids: CASSQETTSGNTDTQYF. The CDR3 DNA sequence: TGCGCCAGCAGCCAAGAAACGACTAGCGGGAATACAGATACGCAGTATTTT.

The V gene is TRBV7-3, the J gene TRBJ2-1; D is undetermined. V was clipped by 0 bases and J by 7 bases, with 7 bases between them. The CDR3 totals 13 residues. Germline CDR1 is SGHTA and CDR2 is FQGTGA. Here the CDR3 DNA reads TGTGCCAGCAGCTTAACGTTTTCAAATGAGCAGTTCTTC. Amino acids: CASSLTFSNEQFF.

This clone was counted a single time. This chain links TRBV11-2 with TRBJ2-7, with 11 bases that match TRBD2. Trimming cost V 6 bases and J 6 bases; bases outside gene matches: 10. This CDR3 is 15 amino acids long. The germline gives CDR1 SGHAT, CDR2 FQNNGV. Here the CDR3 reads CASRGFSGRALEQYF. CDR3 DNA: TGTGCCAGCAGGGGGTTTAGCGGGAGGGCCCTCGAGCAGTACTTC.

The chain employs TRBV18 and TRBJ2-7; 9 bases match TRBD2. The junction had 13 bases not matched to a gene; V was cut back by 1 base and J by 9 bases. Germline CDR1 is KGHSH and CDR2 is LQKENI. The CDR3 length is 16 residues. The CDR3 DNA reads TGTGCCAGCTCACCACGAGGGAGCGGGAGGCCTTACCGGCAGTACTTC. Amino acids: CASSPRGSGRPYRQYF.

J is TRBJ2-7 and V is TRBV27; D is unresolved. V was cut by 0 bases and J by 3 bases, with 6 bases left in between. CDR3 length equals 13 residues. In germline, CDR1 is MNHEY, CDR2 SMNVEV (reference sequence). The CDR3 region has the DNA TGTGCCAGCAGTTTATCGGGCGACTACGAGCAGTACTTC. Its protein is CASSLSGDYEQYF.

V is TRBV3-1 (or the pseudogene TRBV3-2) and J is TRBJ1-3; D is unresolved. The germline V gene has CDR1 LGHDT and CDR2 YNNKEL (reference sequence). Trimming removed 0 bases from V and 0 bases from J, with 21 bases in between. This CDR3 comprises 20 residues. The CDR3 is CASSQDRAGSALLSGNTIYF. DNA of the CDR3: TGTGCCAGCAGCCAAGACCGTGCGGGTTCGGCATTACTCTCTGGAAACACCATATATTTT.

This sequence joins TRBV28 and TRBJ2-7, with a possible D match to TRBD1 (6 bases). Looked up from germline, CDR1 is MDHEN and CDR2 is SYDVKM. Trimming shortened V by 7 bases and J by 2 bases, and 15 bases separated the two germline ends. The CDR3 is 14 residues long. In nucleotides, the CDR3 is TGTGCCAGCACCGCCCCACAGGGAACCTACGAGCAGTACTTC. It specifies CASTAPQGTYEQYF.

The chain has TRBV9 and TRBJ2-7; no clear D. Between the trimmed V and J ends, which lost 4 bases and 0 bases, there was a span of 14 bases. This CDR3 has 15 residues. Germline CDR1 reads SGDLS; CDR2 reads YYNGEE. The CDR3 region has the DNA TGTGCCAGCAGCATAATGGACGGCAGCTCCTACGAGCAGTACTTC. Its translation is CASSIMDGSSYEQYF.

The V and J genes are TRBV13 and TRBJ2-7, with 11 nucleotides matching TRBD1. The CDR3 runs to 15 residues. Germline assignment: CDR1 PRHDT and CDR2 FYEKMQ (reference sequence). V lost 4 bases, J lost 3 bases, and 5 bases stayed unmatched. The CDR3 DNA reads as TGTGCCAGCAGCTATTGGACAGGGGGCGTCTACGAGCAGTACTTC. Its protein product is CASSYWTGGVYEQYF.

J is TRBJ1-1 and V is TRBV5-6, with a tentative D call TRBD1 (6 bases). V was cut by 2 bases and J by 0 bases, with 11 bases left in between. Germline CDR1 SGHDT, CDR2 YYEEEE. There are 15 residues in the CDR3. Written as DNA, the CDR3 is TGTGCCAGCAGCTTACTTCAGGGGATGAACACTGAAGCTTTCTTT. As protein: CASSLLQGMNTEAFF.

V usage is TRBV19 and J usage is TRBJ1-2, with 7 bases matching TRBD1. Per germline, CDR1 LNHDA and CDR2 SQIVND (reference sequence). This CDR3 is built from 13 residues. With V trimmed by 5 bases and J by 8 bases, 8 bases remained unmatched. The CDR3 DNA sequence: TGTGCCAGTAGTGCCTACGCACAGGGGGGCTACACCTTC. Translated: CASSAYAQGGYTF.

The gene calls are TRBV6-5 and TRBJ2-7; D unresolved. The CDR3 is 11 amino acids. V was clipped by 4 bases and J by 2 bases, with 3 bases between them. Per the germline V gene, CDR1 is MNHEY and CDR2 is SVGAGI. Here the CDR3 reads CASSSPYEQYF. The CDR3 DNA reads as TGTGCCAGCAGTTCTCCCTACGAGCAGTACTTC.

The chain carries TRBV11-2 and TRBJ2-1; D is uncertain. V was trimmed by 1 base and J by 15 bases, leaving 13 bases between them. The germline gives CDR1 SGHAT, CDR2 FQNNGV. The CDR3 is made up of 12 amino acids. In DNA, the CDR3 is TGTGCCAGCAGCTTAGCAGTTCTCGGAGCGTTCTTC. This codes for CASSLAVLGAFF.

This clone was seen only a few times. The chain carries TRBV19 and TRBJ2-7, with 7 nucleotides matching TRBD2. Per germline, CDR1 LNHDA and CDR2 SQIVND (reference sequence). Trimming at V came to 3 bases and at J to 3 bases, leaving 17 bases not matched to a gene. There are 18 residues in the CDR3. The CDR3 coding sequence is TGTGCCAGTAGTATCGGGGCGTTAGGCCTAGCGGATAGCTACGAGCAGTACTTC. This translates into CASSIGALGLADSYEQYF.

This clone was seen once. The CDR3 DNA sequence: TGTGCCAGCAGTTTATCGCCCCAGCGGGAGTCCTACGAGCAGTACTTC. This translates into CASSLSPQRESYEQYF. The chain recombines TRBV28 with TRBJ2-7, with TRBD2 matching over 8 bases. The V gene end was trimmed by 1 base and the J gene end by 1 base; junction bases not matched to a gene: 6. Germline CDR1 and CDR2: MDHEN and SYDVKM. The CDR3 extends over 16 amino acids.

The chain combines TRBV19 with TRBJ1-1; D is ambiguous. This CDR3 region has 13 residues. CDR1 is LNHDA and CDR2 is SQIVND in the germline V gene (reference sequence). Trimming stripped 6 bases from V and 4 bases from J, with 12 bases between. The CDR3 reads CASSPFEGTEAFF. In DNA form, the CDR3 reads TGTGCCAGTAGCCCCTTCGAGGGCACTGAAGCTTTCTTT.

This rearrangement joins TRBV5-1 to TRBJ1-3, with D unresolved. The V and J ends lost 3 bases and 4 bases respectively, with 11 bases between them. The length of the CDR3 is 14 residues. Per the germline V gene, CDR1 is SGHRS and CDR2 is YFSETQ. CDR3 in DNA: TGCGCCAGCAGCTCCGGCCAGCCCGGAAACACCATATATTTT. Amino acid sequence: CASSSGQPGNTIYF.

This chain joins TRBV12-3 or TRBV12-4 and TRBJ1-1; D not certain. This CDR3 has 13 amino acids. V lost 1 base and J 4 bases, leaving 7 bases between the germline ends. The DNA of the CDR3 is TGTGCCAGCAGTTTAGTTGGGAGCACTGAAGCTTTCTTT. It codes for CASSLVGSTEAFF.

The chain employs TRBV28 and TRBJ1-2; 9 nucleotides agree with TRBD1. After removal of 6 bases from V and 7 bases from J, the junction contained 9 bases not matched to a gene. Germline V gives CDR1 MDHEN, CDR2 SYDVKM. There are 14 residues in the CDR3. The CDR3 loop is CASSEPGQGSGYTF. The CDR3 DNA is TGTGCCAGCAGCGAACCGGGACAGGGCTCTGGCTACACCTTC.

This clone was counted a single time. The chain has TRBV21-1 and TRBJ2-7. TRBV21-1 represents a pseudogene. The CDR3 is 13 residues long. CDR3 residues: CASSGTGNHEQYF. Here the CDR3 DNA reads TGTGCCAGCAGCGGGACGGGAAATCACGAGCAGTACTTC.

The sample holds one count of this clone. The chain has TRBV28 and TRBJ1-6; no firm D call. The CDR3 runs 12 residues. Germline lookup yields CDR1 MDHEN and CDR2 SYDVKM. The ends were cut back, 5 bases at V and 16 bases at J, with 15 bases in the middle. This CDR3 reads CASSVTRLKLHF. CDR3 DNA sequence: TGTGCCAGCAGTGTTACTCGACTCAAGCTCCACTTT.

J is TRBJ2-7 and V is TRBV6-5, with TRBD2 matching 8 bases. The CDR3 contains 15 residues. Looked up from germline, CDR1 is MNHEY and CDR2 is SVGAGI. The J segment lost 4 bases and the V segment lost 0 bases, leaving 5 bases of the junction unmatched. Here the CDR3 DNA reads TGTGCCAGCAGTTACTCGGGACTAGAAGTTTACGAGCAGTACTTC. It encodes CASSYSGLEVYEQYF.

The chain recombines TRBV29-1 with TRBJ2-3; 7 bases are shared with TRBD1. The V gene's germline CDR1 is SQVTM and CDR2 ANQGSEA. The V and J ends lost 3 bases and 2 bases, in that order; junction bases with no gene match: 8. The CDR3 covers 15 residues. CDR3 DNA sequence: TGCAGCGTTGAGCGTCCAGGGGGACCCACAGATACGCAGTATTTT. As protein: CSVERPGGPTDTQYF.

This sequence joins TRBV20-1 and TRBJ2-1; tentative D call: TRBD1 (5 bases). Germline V gene data show CDR1 as DFQATT and CDR2 as SNEGSKA (reference sequence). Deletions cut 5 bases from V and 3 bases from J, with 5 bases between. CDR3 length: 11 amino acids. The CDR3 loop reads CSAGHYNEQFF. In DNA, the CDR3 is TGCAGTGCTGGACACTACAATGAGCAGTTCTTC.

This chain links TRBV4-2 with TRBJ2-7, with 7 bases that match TRBD1. V shed 1 base, J shed 2 bases, and the junction held 2 bases outside the gene matches. Germline assignment: CDR1 LGHNA and CDR2 YNFKEQ. This CDR3 contains 14 residues. Here the CDR3 DNA reads TGTGCCAGCAGCCAAGGACAGGGAACCTACGAGCAGTACTTC. Protein product: CASSQGQGTYEQYF.

The J gene is TRBJ1-6, the V gene TRBV5-4; tentatively, D is TRBD1 (5 bases). V was pared by 4 bases and J by 4 bases, with 12 bases between. The CDR3 runs 15 residues. Germline lookup yields CDR1 SGHNT and CDR2 YYREEE (reference sequence). In DNA, the CDR3 is TGTGCCAGCAGCCCCCCCGGGACGTATAATTCACCCCTCCACTTT. Encoded protein: CASSPPGTYNSPLHF.

This clone turned up a few times. J is TRBJ1-1 and V is TRBV7-9, with TRBD1 as a possible D gene (5 bases). The CDR3 is 15 amino acids. Germline V gives CDR1 SEHNR, CDR2 FQNEAQ (reference sequence). V lost 1 base to trimming and J lost 4 bases, with 13 bases between them. The DNA of the CDR3 is TGTGCCAGCAGCTTAGTTCTGCGGGGGGGCACTGAAGCTTTCTTT. This encodes CASSLVLRGGTEAFF.